What follows is one T cell receptor beta chain and its context. The record originates from a study of radiation and T cells in renal cell carcinoma. The CDR3 extends over 14 amino acids. The V gene lost 10 bases and the J gene lost 0 bases, with 16 bases spanning the gap. From germline, CDR1 is KGHSH and CDR2 LQKENI. Clones were sequenced by immunoSEQ multiplex PCR, and TCRdb holds only the in-frame ones, with some missing. The top ten hold 20% to 25% of the sample, which has more than 75,000 clones, approximately 86% seen once. The time point is: blood 2 weeks post-SBRT. Treatment meaning: 15 Gy SBRT to primary tumor, nephrectomy 4 weeks later.

The gene calls are TRBV18 and TRBJ2-7; D unclear. This clonotype was obtained from a woman aged 45-65 years with renal cell carcinoma. Material: blood, obtained from a patient whose treatment included radiotherapy and nephrectomy. Written as DNA, the CDR3 is TGTGCCACCACCATAAGCGAGAGCTCCTACGAGCAGTACTTC. Translated, it gives CATTISESSYEQYF.